These 20 T cell receptor beta chains share one sample of origin, sequenced in a study of CD8+CD57+ T cells in acquired aplastic anemia. It was patients with CD8+CD57+ cell expansion by flow cytometry who were chosen for sequencing. TCR beta VDJ and CDR3 profiling used genomic DNA as template. MiXCR, applied by TCRdb to the reads, yields one record per CDR3 protein. In the table there are under 200,000 distinct CDR3 sequences, 48% of which are singletons. The specimen sequenced was sorted CD4+, CD8+, or CD8+CD57+ T cells (not recorded which) from PBMCs. The receptors were gathered from a human donor with aplastic anemia.

In the case of this clonotype: A much larger clone differs from this one at a single base, so this may be a read error. V and J are TRBV10-3 and TRBJ1-1; tentatively, D is TRBD1 (6 bases). Trimming removed 6 bases from V and 4 bases from J, with 18 bases in between. The germline gives CDR1 ENHRY, CDR2 SYGVKD. There are 15 residues in the CDR3. The CDR3 bases are TGTGCCATCAGGGCCGGGACACACAAGGGCACTGAAGCTTTCTTT. This encodes CAIRAGTHKGTEAFF.

The chain couples TRBV3-1 to TRBJ2-7; TRBD2 might be the D (6 bases). The V end lost 3 bases, the J end lost 2 bases, and 11 bases lay between the germline ends. Germline CDR1 is LGHDT and CDR2 is YNNKEL (reference sequence). The CDR3 spans 14 residues. CDR3 sequence reads: CASSHAGLPYEQYF. Here the CDR3 DNA reads TGTGCCAGCAGCCACGCGGGACTGCCCTACGAGCAGTACTTC.

Turning to this clonotype: Since a much larger clone is just one base distant, this may be a read error. The J gene is TRBJ2-1, the V gene TRBV9; 7 nucleotides align to TRBD2. Germline V gene sequence: CDR1 SGDLS, CDR2 YYNGEE. The length of the CDR3 is 13 residues. V was clipped by 4 bases and J by 14 bases; unmatched bases: 12. This CDR3 reads CASSPFLWGGEFF. CDR3 sequence (DNA): TGTGCCAGCAGCCCCTTTCTGTGGGGGGGGGAGTTCTTC.

This clonotype was counted many times. The rearrangement uses TRBV5-6 and TRBJ2-5; no clear D. CDR3 length equals 12 residues. V was clipped by 4 bases and J by 5 bases, with 9 bases between them. CDR1 is SGHDT, CDR2 YYEEEE, per germline. The CDR3 reads CASSGDRETQYF. The CDR3 DNA reads as TGTGCCAGCAGCGGAGATAGGGAGACCCAGTACTTC.

Ten or more counts support this clonotype. The rearrangement links TRBV7-6 to TRBJ2-2; D is undetermined. Trimming took 0 bases from V and 4 from J, leaving 3 bases between them. This CDR3 contains 13 residues. Looked up from germline, CDR1 is SGHVS and CDR2 is FNYEAQ. DNA for the CDR3: TGTGCCAGCAGCTTAGCGGTCACCGGGGAGCTGTTTTTT. It translates to CASSLAVTGELFF.

Details on this clonotype: The CDR3 end shows no conserved phenylalanine or tryptophan, and so a read error is likely. The CDR3 is CARSQAETQYL. In nucleotides, the CDR3 is TGTGCCCGCAGCCAAGCGGAGACCCAGTACCTC. The chain employs TRBV7-2 and TRBJ2-5; no clear D gene. Germline values: CDR1 SGHTA, CDR2 FQGNSA. This CDR3 comprises 11 residues.

Regarding this clonotype: The final CDR3 position lacks the conserved phenylalanine or tryptophan, pointing to a likely read error. The CDR3 region has the DNA TGTGCCACCAGTGCTGGCAGGGGTGAAGGCTACACCCTC. Translated: CATSAGRGEGYTL. The rearrangement uses TRBV24-1 and TRBJ1-2; D perhaps matches TRBD1 (6 bases). Germline V gene data show CDR1 as KGHDR and CDR2 as SFDVKD. The V end was cut by 5 bases, the J end by 8 bases, with 14 bases between. CDR3 length equals 13 residues.

The V gene is TRBV5-4, the J gene TRBJ1-2; 9 nucleotides agree with TRBD1. This CDR3 spans 17 amino acids. Germline values: CDR1 SGHNT, CDR2 YYREEE (reference sequence). V trimming: 1 base; J trimming: 4 bases; junction bases outside the gene matches: 11. CDR3 residues: CASSLSGPQGAVYGYTF. Here the CDR3 DNA reads TGTGCCAGCAGCTTGAGTGGCCCACAGGGGGCAGTCTATGGCTACACCTTC.

As regards this clonotype: This sequence may be a read error, since a much larger clone differs from it by one base. The chain links TRBV5-5 to TRBJ2-5; no clear D gene. Per germline, CDR1 SGHKS and CDR2 YYEKEE (reference sequence). There are 13 residues in the CDR3. The V end was cut by 4 bases, the J end by 3 bases, with 10 bases between. CDR3 DNA sequence: TGTGCCAGCAGCCTTCTCCAGGAAGAGACCCAGTACTTC. It is translated as CASSLLQEETQYF. Drawing the rest from reference TRBV5-5 and TRBJ2-5, the complete variable domain is DAGVTQSPTHLIKTRGQQVTLRCSPISGHKSVSWYQQVLGQGPQFIFQYYEKEERGRGNFPDRFSARQFPNYSSELNVNALLLGDSALYLCASSLLQEETQYFGPGTRLLVL.

About this clonotype itself: It is likely a read error, because the conserved phenylalanine at the end of the CDR3 is missing. Because the CDR3's place on the DNA is in doubt, the DNA is left out and the CDR3 is given as listed by TCRdb. The gene calls are TRBV2 and TRBJ2-7; the table's D gene call, TRBD1, was not cross checked with the DNA. 15 amino acids form the CDR3, both terminal residues included. Germline V gene sequence: CDR1 SNHLY, CDR2 FYNNEI. Here the CDR3 reads CASSVSPGQGYERYL.

The chain uses TRBV19 and TRBJ2-5; either TRBD1 or TRBD2 may fit D (5 bases each). Trimming stripped 5 bases from V and 5 bases from J, with 12 bases between. The CDR3 loop spans 13 amino acids. The germline V gene has CDR1 LNHDA and CDR2 SQIVND (reference sequence). The CDR3 is CASSAYWGETQYF. CDR3 sequence (DNA): TGTGCCAGTAGTGCTTATTGGGGGGAGACCCAGTACTTC.

The chain links TRBV4-1 to TRBJ2-3; D is unresolved. Looked up from germline, CDR1 is MGHRA and CDR2 is YSYEKL. Trimming took 0 bases from V and 6 from J, leaving 13 bases between them. This CDR3 has 15 amino acids. The CDR3 coding sequence is TGCGCCAGCAGCCAAGATATGTCCCTTTCTGATACGCAGTATTTT. Its translation: CASSQDMSLSDTQYF.

There are many counts of this clonotype. The J gene is TRBJ2-3, the V gene TRBV20-1; D may match TRBD1 or TRBD2 (6 bases each). This CDR3 has 14 amino acids. The germline V gene encodes CDR1 DFQATT and CDR2 SNEGSKA (reference sequence). Trimming stripped 3 bases from V and 5 bases from J, with 15 bases between. CDR3 region: CSARPGGAGDTQYF. The CDR3 coding sequence is TGCAGTGCTAGGCCCGGGGGCGCGGGAGATACGCAGTATTTT.

The V call is TRBV7-9, the J call TRBJ2-5; D tentatively fits TRBD1 or TRBD2 (6 bases each). The CDR3 runs 15 residues. V was cut by 1 base and J by 6 bases, with 15 bases left in between. The germline V gene encodes CDR1 SEHNR and CDR2 FQNEAQ (reference sequence). Here the CDR3 DNA reads TGTGCCAGCAGCTTAGTAGGGGGGAGTTTAAAGACCCAGTACTTC. It yields the protein CASSLVGGSLKTQYF. Together with reference TRBV7-9 and TRBJ2-5, the CDR3 gives the full variable domain: DTGVSQNPRHKITKRGQNVTFRCDPISEHNRLYWYRQTLGQGPEFLTYFQNEAQLEKSRLLSDRFSAERPKGSFSTLEIQRTEQGDSAMYLCASSLVGGSLKTQYFGPGTRLLVL.

This clonotype came up many times. The genes are TRBV5-4 and TRBJ1-2; D might be TRBD1 (6 bases). Trimming pared 4 bases from V and 5 bases from J, leaving 15 bases between. The germline gives CDR1 SGHNT, CDR2 YYREEE (reference sequence). There are 14 residues in the CDR3. CDR3: CASSRPGGVYGYTF. The CDR3 coding sequence is TGTGCCAGCAGCCGGCCCGGGGGCGTTTATGGCTACACCTTC.

This chain's CDR3 is CASSIAGENYGYTF. Written as DNA, the CDR3 is TGTGCCAGTAGTATAGCAGGAGAGAACTATGGCTACACCTTC. This sequence joins TRBV19 and TRBJ1-2; D remains unclear. Germline CDR1 and CDR2: LNHDA and SQIVND (reference sequence). The V end was cut by 1 base, the J end by 2 bases, with 8 bases between. There are 14 residues in the CDR3.

This chain connects TRBV5-6 to TRBJ2-7; the D gene could be TRBD1 or TRBD2 (5 bases each). Germline CDR1 is SGHDT and CDR2 is YYEEEE. Trimming took off 2 bases at V and 2 bases at J, with 11 bases between the two ends. The CDR3 extends over 14 amino acids. The CDR3 region is CASSFRDGAYEQYF. DNA for the CDR3: TGTGCCAGCAGCTTCCGGGACGGAGCCTACGAGCAGTACTTC.

This clonotype has at least ten counts. The chain joins TRBV7-2 to TRBJ2-1, with D possibly matching TRBD2 (5 bases). V dropped 3 bases and J dropped 2 bases, with 11 bases sitting between them. CDR3 size: 15 residues. CDR1 is SGHTA and CDR2 is FQGNSA in the germline V gene. The CDR3 nucleotides are TGTGCCAGCAGCTTCGGAGGAACTGCCTACAATGAGCAGTTCTTC. Protein sequence: CASSFGGTAYNEQFF.

This clonotype was found many times. V usage is TRBV3-1 and J usage is TRBJ1-1; D ambiguous. Germline-derived CDR1 and CDR2 are LGHDT and YNNKEL (reference sequence). This CDR3 contains 15 residues. Trimming removed 3 bases from V and 7 bases from J, with 18 bases in between. CDR3 sequence (DNA): TGTGCCAGCAGCCAGGTAGTGACGGGGATCAGTGAAGCTTTCTTT. This encodes CASSQVVTGISEAFF.

This clonotype was detected once. V and J are TRBV15 and TRBJ2-1; D remains ambiguous. Germline lookup yields CDR1 LNHNV and CDR2 YYDKDF (reference sequence). The CDR3 totals 9 residues. Trimming pared 5 bases from V and 9 bases from J, leaving 2 bases between. As DNA, the CDR3 is TGTGCCACCAGCCGTGAGCAGTTCTTC. Amino acid sequence: CATSREQFF.